The 27 T cell receptor beta chains below come from one sample, sequenced in a study of T cells after yellow fever vaccination. TCRdb re-derived calls from the 5' RACE reads in MiXCR, one entry per CDR3 protein. The table shows some 670,000 distinct CDR3 sequences, with 9% to 15% occurring only once. The material was PBMCs, obtained on the day of the yellow fever booster vaccination. The origin of the receptors is a man in his thirties or forties who received the YFV17D yellow fever vaccine.

This clonotype was seen many times. The chain carries TRBV25-1 and TRBJ2-5, with TRBD2 as a possible D gene (6 bases). From germline, CDR1 is MGHDK and CDR2 SYGVNS. Trimming cost V 4 bases and J 2 bases, with 11 bases left between them. CDR3 length: 14 amino acids. CDR3 in amino acids: CASSGSGGQETQYF. CDR3 DNA sequence: TGTGCCAGCAGTGGGTCTGGGGGGCAAGAGACCCAGTACTTC.

This clonotype was seen a handful of times. V gene TRBV20-1 combines with J gene TRBJ1-6; perhaps TRBD1 as D (6 bases). CDR1 and CDR2 from the germline V gene are DFQATT and SNEGSKA (reference sequence). The CDR3 consists of 13 residues. The V and J ends lost 3 bases and 5 bases respectively, with 8 bases between them. Here the CDR3 DNA reads TGCAGTGCTAGTCAGGGGAATAATTCACCCCTCCACTTT. It translates to CSASQGNNSPLHF.

This clonotype was recorded a few times. This chain joins TRBV7-2 and TRBJ2-3; 12 positions agree with TRBD2. V gave up 1 base and J gave up 5 bases; unmatched junction bases: 4. CDR1 and CDR2 from the germline V gene are SGHTA and FQGNSA. CDR3 length: 16 residues. CDR3 bases: TGTGCCAGCAGCTTAGTTCGGACTAGCGGGATAGATACGCAGTATTTT. This encodes CASSLVRTSGIDTQYF.

This clonotype was counted between two and nine times. The genes are TRBV19 and TRBJ1-1, with TRBD1 as a possible D gene (6 bases). CDR3 length: 16 amino acids. CDR1 is LNHDA, CDR2 SQIVND, per germline (reference sequence). The germline V and J ends were trimmed by 0 bases and 6 bases, with 17 bases remaining between them. The CDR3 DNA sequence: TGTGCCAGTAGTATAGAGGGGGCAACGGGAGGTGCTGAAGCTTTCTTT. This translates into CASSIEGATGGAEAFF.

The chain recombines TRBV19 with TRBJ2-1; possible D gene TRBD2, 6 bases. The CDR3 consists of 12 residues. V was clipped by 1 base and J by 10 bases, with 8 bases between them. Germline CDR1 reads LNHDA; CDR2 reads SQIVND (reference sequence). The CDR3 reads CASSIVSGEQFF. In nucleotides, the CDR3 is TGTGCCAGTAGTATAGTGAGCGGGGAGCAGTTCTTC.

This clonotype occurred a few times. The chain carries TRBV10-3 and TRBJ1-4, with a weak D call TRBD1 (6 bases). V was trimmed by 8 bases and J by 7 bases, leaving 14 bases between them. Germline lookup yields CDR1 ENHRY and CDR2 SYGVKD. The CDR3 extends over 13 amino acids. Here the CDR3 DNA reads TGTGCCATCGCCGGCAGGGGTAGTGAAAAACTGTTTTTT. It codes for CAIAGRGSEKLFF.

The chain has TRBV20-1 and TRBJ2-1; the D gene is possibly TRBD2 (5 bases). The CDR3 contains 13 residues. Trimming took 3 bases from V and 9 from J, leaving 15 bases between them. CDR1 DFQATT and CDR2 SNEGSKA come from the germline V gene (reference sequence). The CDR3 nucleotides are TGCAGTGCTAGGGACGGACTTCTCAGTGAGCAGTTCTTC. Amino acid sequence: CSARDGLLSEQFF.

The chain has TRBV27 and TRBJ2-6; D unresolved. CDR1 and CDR2 from the germline V gene are MNHEY and SMNVEV (reference sequence). V lost 6 bases, J lost 4 bases, and 16 bases lay in between. The CDR3 length is 16 residues. CDR3 in DNA: TGTGCCAGCAGGCCCCTAAAGTTTATGGGGGCCAACGTCCTGACTTTC. As protein: CASRPLKFMGANVLTF.

CDR3 DNA sequence: TGTGCCAGCACCGTTAGGTTAGGGCCAGAGACCCAGTACTTC. The encoded protein is CASTVRLGPETQYF. The genes are TRBV7-8 and TRBJ2-5; D call uncertain. The germline V gene has CDR1 SGHVS and CDR2 FQNEAQ. The V gene lost 7 bases and the J gene lost 4 bases, with 16 bases spanning the gap. The CDR3 runs to 14 residues.

This clonotype was counted a few times. This sequence joins TRBV25-1 and TRBJ2-1; perhaps D is TRBD1 or TRBD2 (5 bases each). The V end lost 6 bases, the J end lost 4 bases, and 19 bases lay between the germline ends. The CDR3 covers 16 residues. Germline V gives CDR1 MGHDK, CDR2 SYGVNS. This chain's CDR3 is CASRDEEGTAYNEQFF. CDR3 bases: TGTGCCAGCAGGGACGAAGAAGGGACGGCTTACAATGAGCAGTTCTTC.

The CDR3, as DNA: TGTGCCAGCAGTTTTAGAAGCACGTATGGCTACACCTTC. This gives the protein CASSFRSTYGYTF. This chain links TRBV6-5 with TRBJ1-2; unclear D gene. Germline V gene data show CDR1 as MNHEY and CDR2 as SVGAGI. With 4 bases removed from V and 5 bases from J, the gap between germline ends came to 11 bases. The CDR3 runs 13 residues.

This clonotype was seen only once. An end of the junction differs from the germline gene, which may be a read error. This chain links TRBV25-1 with TRBJ2-3, with 8 bases matching TRBD1. Germline CDR1 reads MGHDK; CDR2 reads SYGVNS. CDR3 length: 15 residues. Written as DNA, the CDR3 is TGTGCCAGCAGACCATGGACAGGGCGCGCAGATACGCTGTATTTT. This encodes CASRPWTGRADTLYF.

The chain joins TRBV5-1 to TRBJ2-1, with D maybe TRBD1 (5 bases). Deletions cut 4 bases from V and 9 bases from J, with 26 bases between. The CDR3 is 17 residues long. In germline, CDR1 is SGHRS, CDR2 YFSETQ. CDR3 protein: CASSVRQGSVAFGEQFF. The CDR3 region has the DNA TGCGCCAGCAGCGTCCGGCAGGGTTCCGTTGCGTTCGGTGAGCAGTTCTTC.

The table lists this clonotype with many counts. One base away lies a much larger clone, so this may be a sequencing read error. The chain employs TRBV20-1 and TRBJ2-1; 8 bases match TRBD2. From germline, CDR1 is DFQATT and CDR2 SNEGSKA (reference sequence). The CDR3 is made up of 16 amino acids. CDR3 sequence reads: CCARDPSGSAHNEQFF. The CDR3 bases are TGCTGTGCTAGAGACCCAAGCGGGAGTGCCCACAATGAGCAGTTCTTC.

The V and J genes are TRBV27 and TRBJ2-6; no clear D. With 3 bases removed from V and 0 bases from J, the gap between germline ends came to 3 bases. The CDR3 covers 14 residues. CDR1 MNHEY and CDR2 SMNVEV come from the germline V gene (reference sequence). CDR3 DNA sequence: TGTGCCAGCAGTTTCGTCTCTGGGGCCAACGTCCTGACTTTC. This gives the protein CASSFVSGANVLTF. Full variable domain (remainder filled in from reference TRBV27 and TRBJ2-6): EAQVTQNPRYLITVTGKKLTVTCSQNMNHEYMSWYRQDPGLGLRQIYYSMNVEVTDKGDVPEGYKVSRKEKRNFPLILESPSPNQTSLYFCASSFVSGANVLTFGAGSRLTVL.

This clonotype was recorded many times. The chain is built from TRBV5-1 and TRBJ1-5; no clear D gene. V lost 0 bases and J lost 7, with 8 bases in between. The length of the CDR3 is 13 residues. CDR1 and CDR2 from the germline V gene are SGHRS and YFSETQ. The CDR3 region is CASSLGQAQPQHF. The DNA of the CDR3 is TGCGCCAGCAGCTTGGGGCAGGCACAGCCCCAGCATTTT.

The genes are TRBV3-1 and TRBJ2-4; D is uncertain. Germline V gene sequence: CDR1 LGHDT, CDR2 YNNKEL (reference sequence). The ends were cut back, 1 base at V and 6 bases at J, with 13 bases in the middle. The CDR3 length is 15 residues. The CDR3 coding sequence is TGTGCCAGCAGCCAAGGGGTCCTCCAGACAAACATTCAGTACTTC. Protein sequence: CASSQGVLQTNIQYF.

V usage is TRBV3-1 and J usage is TRBJ2-5, with 8 nucleotides matching TRBD1. CDR1 and CDR2 (germline): LGHDT, YNNKEL (reference sequence). The CDR3 spans 15 residues. The V segment lost 1 base and the J segment 5 bases; nucleotides outside the gene matches: 6. The DNA for the CDR3 is TGTGCCAGCAGCCAAGGACAGGGGTTGCGGGAGACCCAGTACTTC. Translating gives CASSQGQGLRETQYF.

The rearrangement uses TRBV6-5 and TRBJ2-7, with 8 nucleotides matching TRBD2. V shed 4 bases and J 5 bases; nucleotides not matched to a gene: 7. The CDR3 loop spans 14 amino acids. Per germline, CDR1 MNHEY and CDR2 SVGAGI. The CDR3 region is CASSLSGGPHEQYF. The CDR3 DNA reads TGTGCCAGCAGTTTGTCGGGAGGGCCCCACGAGCAGTACTTC.

This clonotype appeared a few times. The V call is TRBV20-1, the J call TRBJ1-1; D uncertain. Germline CDR1 reads DFQATT; CDR2 reads SNEGSKA (reference sequence). Trimming removed 0 bases from V and 7 bases from J, with 9 bases in between. CDR3 length: 12 amino acids. This CDR3 reads CSARDRAGEAFF. CDR3 in DNA: TGCAGTGCTAGAGATCGGGCGGGTGAAGCTTTCTTT.

This clonotype was recorded a few times. The rearrangement uses TRBV4-3 and TRBJ2-5; D may be TRBD1 (6 bases). CDR3 length: 14 amino acids. The V end lost 4 bases, the J end lost 5 bases, and 14 bases lay between the germline ends. CDR1 is LGHNA, CDR2 YSLEER, per germline. The CDR3 loop is CASSPQGNGETQYF. The CDR3 nucleotides read TGCGCCAGCAGCCCGCAGGGGAATGGGGAGACCCAGTACTTC.

This clonotype was seen at least ten times. CDR3 sequence reads: CASSRQGGNQPQHF. The CDR3 DNA is TGTGCCAGCAGCCGACAGGGCGGGAATCAGCCCCAGCATTTT. This chain connects TRBV12-3 or TRBV12-4 to TRBJ1-5; 7 positions agree with TRBD1. Trimming took 6 bases from V and 4 from J; bases not matched to a gene: 6. The CDR3 spans 14 residues.

This clonotype was counted ten times or more. The V gene is TRBV29-1, the J gene TRBJ2-5; TRBD2 aligns across 7 bases. The germline gives CDR1 SQVTM, CDR2 ANQGSEA. Trimming took 3 bases from V and 5 from J; bases not matched to a gene: 12. There are 15 residues in the CDR3. The CDR3 bases are TGCAGCGTTGATACGAGGGCCCTAGCGGATGAGACCCAGTACTTC. Its protein is CSVDTRALADETQYF.

The chain couples TRBV5-1 to TRBJ2-1; 11 bases are shared with TRBD2. Germline CDR1 is SGHRS and CDR2 is YFSETQ. This CDR3 spans 16 amino acids. V shed 4 bases and J 8 bases; nucleotides not matched to a gene: 11. The CDR3 sequence: CASSTEGLAAWDEQFF. The CDR3 coding sequence is TGCGCCAGCAGCACAGAGGGACTAGCGGCGTGGGATGAGCAGTTCTTC.

This clonotype was seen ten or more times. The rearrangement joins TRBV7-9 to TRBJ2-5; TRBD2 matches at 7 bases. The CDR3 is 15 amino acids. J gave up 4 bases and V 6 bases, and 11 bases lay outside the gene matches. Germline V gene sequence: CDR1 SEHNR, CDR2 FQNEAQ (reference sequence). For the CDR3, the DNA is TGTGCCAGCAGATCTAGTTCCCCTAGCGGAGAGACCCAGTACTTC. Translating gives CASRSSSPSGETQYF.

This chain connects TRBV7-2 to TRBJ2-2; D unresolved. Germline V gene data show CDR1 as SGHTA and CDR2 as FQGNSA. Trimming removed 5 bases from V and 1 base from J, with 8 bases in between. The CDR3 runs to 14 residues. The CDR3 bases are TGTGCCAGCAGCCAGACTTTGAACACCGGGGAGCTGTTTTTT. It translates to CASSQTLNTGELFF.

This clonotype has just a few counts. This CDR3 reads CARGYEQYF. The CDR3 region has the DNA TGTGCCAGGGGCTACGAGCAGTACTTC. J is TRBJ2-7 and V is TRBV6-7; D is ambiguous. TRBV6-7 is known as an ORF, though its function is uncertain. The V end lost 9 bases, the J end lost 3 bases, and 3 bases lay between the germline ends. The CDR3 runs 9 residues.